This T cell receptor (beta chain) was captured in a study of control samples from healthy donors and cancer patients. With 3 bases removed from V and 4 bases from J, the gap between germline ends came to 13 bases. The CDR3 has 14 residues. Germline V CDR1 and CDR2: SGHKS, YYEKEE (reference sequence). The assay was immunoSEQ multiplex PCR, and TCRdb's table has in-frame clones only and misses some. The repertoire holds around 42,000 clones, with approximately 87% as singletons. The receptor's source is a man between 60 and 70 years old in good health. The chain joins TRBV5-5 to TRBJ1-1; no clear D gene. Sequences were obtained from blood. The chain's CDR3 is CASSSREMTTEAFF. The CDR3 nucleotides are TGTGCCAGCAGCTCAAGGGAGATGACCACTGAAGCTTTCTTT.